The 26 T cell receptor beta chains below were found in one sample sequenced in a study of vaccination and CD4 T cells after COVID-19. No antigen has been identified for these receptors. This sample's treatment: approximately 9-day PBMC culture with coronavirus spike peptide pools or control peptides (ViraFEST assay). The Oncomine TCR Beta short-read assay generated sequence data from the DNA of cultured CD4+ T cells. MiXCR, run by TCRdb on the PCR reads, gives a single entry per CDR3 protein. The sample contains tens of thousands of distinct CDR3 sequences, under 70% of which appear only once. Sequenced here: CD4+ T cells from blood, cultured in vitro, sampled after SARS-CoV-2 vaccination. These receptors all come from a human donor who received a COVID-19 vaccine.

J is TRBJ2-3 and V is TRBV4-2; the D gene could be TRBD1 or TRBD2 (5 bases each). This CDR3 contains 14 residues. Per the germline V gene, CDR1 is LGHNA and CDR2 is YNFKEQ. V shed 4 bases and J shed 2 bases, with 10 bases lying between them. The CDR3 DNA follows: TGTGCCAGCAGCCTGGGACGGCTCACAGATACGCAGTATTTT. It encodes CASSLGRLTDTQYF.

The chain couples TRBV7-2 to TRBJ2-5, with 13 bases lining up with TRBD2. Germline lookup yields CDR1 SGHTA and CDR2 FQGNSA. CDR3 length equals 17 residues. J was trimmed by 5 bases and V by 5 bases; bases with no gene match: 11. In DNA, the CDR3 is TGTGCCAGCAGCCCTGGACTAGCGGGGGCTTCGGGGGAGACCCAGTACTTC. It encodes CASSPGLAGASGETQYF.

CDR3 in amino acids: CASLGSWGYGYTF. The DNA of the CDR3 is TGTGCCAGCTTGGGATCTTGGGGGTATGGCTACACCTTC. The chain links TRBV19 to TRBJ1-2; weak D call: TRBD1 (5 bases). The CDR3 runs to 13 residues. The V end was cut by 9 bases, the J end by 5 bases, with 16 bases between. CDR1 is LNHDA, CDR2 SQIVND, per germline (reference sequence). Based on the CDR3 plus reference TRBV19 and TRBJ1-2, the full variable domain is DGGITQSPKYLFRKEGQNVTLSCEQNLNHDAMYWYRQDPGQGLRLIYYSQIVNDFQKGDIAEGYSVSREKKESFPLTVTSAQKNPTAFYLCASLGSWGYGYTFGSGTRLTVV.

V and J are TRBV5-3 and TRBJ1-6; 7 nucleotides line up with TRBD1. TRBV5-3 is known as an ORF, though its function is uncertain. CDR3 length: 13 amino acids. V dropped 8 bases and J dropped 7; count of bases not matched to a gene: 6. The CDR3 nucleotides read TGTGCCAGGGAGGGACAGAAGAATTCACCCCTCCACTTT. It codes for CAREGQKNSPLHF.

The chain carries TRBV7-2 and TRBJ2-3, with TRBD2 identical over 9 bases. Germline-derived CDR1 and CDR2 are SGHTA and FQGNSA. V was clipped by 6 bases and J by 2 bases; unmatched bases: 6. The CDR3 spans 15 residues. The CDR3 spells CASRLIAGATDTQYF. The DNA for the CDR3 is TGTGCCAGCAGGCTTATAGCGGGAGCCACAGATACGCAGTATTTT.

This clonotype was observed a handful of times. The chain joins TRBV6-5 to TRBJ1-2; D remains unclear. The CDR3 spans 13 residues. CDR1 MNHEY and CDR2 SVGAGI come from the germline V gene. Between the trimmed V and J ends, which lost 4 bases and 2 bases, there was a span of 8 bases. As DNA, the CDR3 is TGTGCCAGCAGTTTGAAACGGAACTATGGCTACACCTTC. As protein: CASSLKRNYGYTF.

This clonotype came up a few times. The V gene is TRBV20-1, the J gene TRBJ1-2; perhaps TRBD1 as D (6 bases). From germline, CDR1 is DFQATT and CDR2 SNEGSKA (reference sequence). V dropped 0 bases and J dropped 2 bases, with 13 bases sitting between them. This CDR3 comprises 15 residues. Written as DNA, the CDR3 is TGCAGTGCTAGAGATCGGGGGGCCAGCAACTATGGCTACACCTTC. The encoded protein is CSARDRGASNYGYTF.

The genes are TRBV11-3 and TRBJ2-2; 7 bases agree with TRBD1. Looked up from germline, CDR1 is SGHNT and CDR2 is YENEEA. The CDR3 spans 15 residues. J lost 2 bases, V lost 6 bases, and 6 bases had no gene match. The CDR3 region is CASRKTGTNTGELFF. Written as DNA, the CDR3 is TGTGCCAGCAGAAAGACAGGGACAAACACCGGGGAGCTGTTTTTT.

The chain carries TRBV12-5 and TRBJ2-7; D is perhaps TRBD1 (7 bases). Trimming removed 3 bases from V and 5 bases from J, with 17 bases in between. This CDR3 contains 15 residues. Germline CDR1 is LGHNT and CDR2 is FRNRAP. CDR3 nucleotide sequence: TGTGCTAGTGGTTTATATTCAGGGGGGATAGACGAGCAGTACTTC. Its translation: CASGLYSGGIDEQYF. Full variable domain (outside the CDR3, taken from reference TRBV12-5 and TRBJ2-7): DARVTQTPRHKVTEMGQEVTMRCQPILGHNTVFWYRQTMMQGLELLAYFRNRAPLDDSGMPKDRFSAEMPDATLATLKIQPSEPRDSAVYFCASGLYSGGIDEQYFGPGTRLTVT.

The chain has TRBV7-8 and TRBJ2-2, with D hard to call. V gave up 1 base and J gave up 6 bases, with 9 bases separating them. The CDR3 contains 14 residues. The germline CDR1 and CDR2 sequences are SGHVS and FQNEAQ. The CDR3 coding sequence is TGTGCCAGCAGCTTAGTGCGTCTCGCCGGGGAGCTGTTTTTT. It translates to CASSLVRLAGELFF.

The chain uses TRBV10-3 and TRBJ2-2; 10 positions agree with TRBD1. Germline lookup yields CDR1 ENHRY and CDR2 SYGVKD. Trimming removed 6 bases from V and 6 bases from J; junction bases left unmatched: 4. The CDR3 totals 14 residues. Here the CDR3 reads CAIRDRGDSGELFF. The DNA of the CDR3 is TGTGCCATCAGGGACAGGGGGGATTCCGGGGAGCTGTTTTTT.

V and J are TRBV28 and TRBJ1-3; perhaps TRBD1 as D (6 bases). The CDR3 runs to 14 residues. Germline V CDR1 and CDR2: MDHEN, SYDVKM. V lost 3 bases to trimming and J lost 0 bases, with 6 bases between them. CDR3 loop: CASSLDSSGNTIYF. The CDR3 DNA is TGTGCCAGCAGTTTGGACAGCTCTGGAAACACCATATATTTT.

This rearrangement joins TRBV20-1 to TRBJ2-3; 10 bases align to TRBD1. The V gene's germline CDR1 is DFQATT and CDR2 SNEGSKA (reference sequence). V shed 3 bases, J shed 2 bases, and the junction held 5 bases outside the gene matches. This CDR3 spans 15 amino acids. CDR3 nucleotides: TGCAGTGCTAGCCCCGGACAGGGGGTCACAGATACGCAGTATTTT. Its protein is CSASPGQGVTDTQYF.

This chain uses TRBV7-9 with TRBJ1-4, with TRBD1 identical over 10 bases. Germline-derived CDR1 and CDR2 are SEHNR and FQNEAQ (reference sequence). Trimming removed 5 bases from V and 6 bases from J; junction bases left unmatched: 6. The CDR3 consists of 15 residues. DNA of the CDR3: TGTGCCAGCAGCCGCGGGGGACAGGGGCATGAAAAACTGTTTTTT. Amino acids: CASSRGGQGHEKLFF. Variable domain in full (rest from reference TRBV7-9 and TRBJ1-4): DTGVSQNPRHKITKRGQNVTFRCDPISEHNRLYWYRQTLGQGPEFLTYFQNEAQLEKSRLLSDRFSAERPKGSFSTLEIQRTEQGDSAMYLCASSRGGQGHEKLFFGSGTQLSVL.

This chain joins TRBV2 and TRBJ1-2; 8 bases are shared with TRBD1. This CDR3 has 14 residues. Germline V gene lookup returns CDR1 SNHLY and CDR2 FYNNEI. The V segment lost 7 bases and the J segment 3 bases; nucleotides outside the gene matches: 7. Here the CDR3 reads CASTLDRGDYGYTF. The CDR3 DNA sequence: TGTGCCAGCACTCTCGACAGGGGTGACTATGGCTACACCTTC.

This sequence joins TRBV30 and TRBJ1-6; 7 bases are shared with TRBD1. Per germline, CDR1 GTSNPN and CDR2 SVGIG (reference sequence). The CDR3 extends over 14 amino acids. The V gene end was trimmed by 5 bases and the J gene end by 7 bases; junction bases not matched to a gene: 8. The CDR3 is CAWSPGQQNSPLHF. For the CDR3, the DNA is TGTGCCTGGTCTCCGGGACAGCAAAATTCACCCCTCCACTTT. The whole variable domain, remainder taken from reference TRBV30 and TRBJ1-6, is SQTIHQWPATLVQPVGSPLSLECTVEGTSNPNLYWYRQAAGRGLQLLFYSVGIGQISSEVPQNLSASRPQDRQFILSSKKLLLSDSGFYLCAWSPGQQNSPLHFGNGTRLTVT.

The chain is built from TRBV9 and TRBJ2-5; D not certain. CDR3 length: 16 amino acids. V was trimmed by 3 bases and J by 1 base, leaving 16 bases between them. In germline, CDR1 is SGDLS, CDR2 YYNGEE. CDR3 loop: CASSGLGFGSQETQYF. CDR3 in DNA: TGTGCCAGCAGCGGGCTAGGTTTTGGGTCCCAAGAGACCCAGTACTTC.

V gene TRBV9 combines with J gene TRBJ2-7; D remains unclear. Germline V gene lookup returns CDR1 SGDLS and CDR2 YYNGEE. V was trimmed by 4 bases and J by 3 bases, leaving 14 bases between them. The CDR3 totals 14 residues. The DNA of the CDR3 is TGTGCCAGCAGCCCCCGTAGTTTCATCTACGAGCAGTACTTC. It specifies CASSPRSFIYEQYF.

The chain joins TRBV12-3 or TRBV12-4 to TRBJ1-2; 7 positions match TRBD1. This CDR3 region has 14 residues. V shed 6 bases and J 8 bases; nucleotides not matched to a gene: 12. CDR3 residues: CASSSTPTGVGYTF. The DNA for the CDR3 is TGTGCCAGCAGCTCCACACCTACAGGGGTAGGCTACACCTTC.

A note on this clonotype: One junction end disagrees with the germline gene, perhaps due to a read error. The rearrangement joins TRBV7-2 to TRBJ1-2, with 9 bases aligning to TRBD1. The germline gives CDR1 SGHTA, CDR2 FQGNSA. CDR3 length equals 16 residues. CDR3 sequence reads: CASSLEPGQGLHSFFF. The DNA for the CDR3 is TGTGCCAGCAGCTTAGAACCGGGACAGGGCCTACACTCCTTCTTCTTC.

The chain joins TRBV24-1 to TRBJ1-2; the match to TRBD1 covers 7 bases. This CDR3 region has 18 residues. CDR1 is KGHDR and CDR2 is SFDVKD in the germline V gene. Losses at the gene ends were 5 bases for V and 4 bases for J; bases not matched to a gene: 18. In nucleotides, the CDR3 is TGTGCCACCAGTGCCACCGGGGGAAAACAGGGGACGACCTATGGCTACACCTTC. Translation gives CATSATGGKQGTTYGYTF.

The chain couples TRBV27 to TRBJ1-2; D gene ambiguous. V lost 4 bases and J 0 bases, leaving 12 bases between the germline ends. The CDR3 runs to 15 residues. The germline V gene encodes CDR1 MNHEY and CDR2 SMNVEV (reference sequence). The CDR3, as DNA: TGTGCCAGCAGTTCCCCCAGCTATCCTAACTATGGCTACACCTTC. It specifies CASSSPSYPNYGYTF.

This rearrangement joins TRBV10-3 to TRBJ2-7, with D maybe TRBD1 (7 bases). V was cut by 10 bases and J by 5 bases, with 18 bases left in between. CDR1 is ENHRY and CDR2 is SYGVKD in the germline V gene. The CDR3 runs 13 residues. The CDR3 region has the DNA TGTGCCACCAGACAGGGAAGGGAGGACGAGCAGTACTTC. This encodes CATRQGREDEQYF.

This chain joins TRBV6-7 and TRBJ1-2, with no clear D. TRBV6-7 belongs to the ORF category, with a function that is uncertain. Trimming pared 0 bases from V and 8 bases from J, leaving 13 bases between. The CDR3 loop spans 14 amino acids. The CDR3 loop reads CASSYSSQLAGYTF. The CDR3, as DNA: TGTGCCAGCAGTTACTCGAGCCAGCTGGCGGGCTACACCTTC.

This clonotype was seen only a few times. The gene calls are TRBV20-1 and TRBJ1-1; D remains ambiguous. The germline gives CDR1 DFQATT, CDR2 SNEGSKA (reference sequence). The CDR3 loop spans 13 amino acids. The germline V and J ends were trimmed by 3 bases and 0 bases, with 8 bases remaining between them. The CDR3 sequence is CSARDHLNTEAFF. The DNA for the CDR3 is TGCAGTGCTAGGGACCACTTGAACACTGAAGCTTTCTTT.

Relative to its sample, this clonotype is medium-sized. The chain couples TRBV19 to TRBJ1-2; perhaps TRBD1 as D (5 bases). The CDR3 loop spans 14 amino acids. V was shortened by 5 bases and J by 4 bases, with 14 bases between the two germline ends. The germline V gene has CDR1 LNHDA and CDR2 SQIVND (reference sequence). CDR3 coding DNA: TGTGCCAGTAGTGTAAGGGGAATGTCCTATGGCTACACCTTC. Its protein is CASSVRGMSYGYTF. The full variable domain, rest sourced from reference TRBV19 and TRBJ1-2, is DGGITQSPKYLFRKEGQNVTLSCEQNLNHDAMYWYRQDPGQGLRLIYYSQIVNDFQKGDIAEGYSVSREKKESFPLTVTSAQKNPTAFYLCASSVRGMSYGYTFGSGTRLTVV.